This T cell receptor beta chain was obtained from a study of cytomegalovirus exposure and HLA in healthy donors. Study results and limitations: Trimming of TCR beta V- and J-genes showed a link, identified in a later analysis, to a missense DCLRE1C variant.

On this clone: Its antigen is currently unknown.

With 60 Vbeta and 13 Jbeta primers, the PCR was carried out. Measured with immunoSEQ multiplex PCR; TCRdb has only the in-frame clones, and not every one. The sample data list 65,000 to 85,000 clones. The CDR3 runs to 14 residues. V was clipped by 2 bases and J by 9 bases, with 15 bases between them. Germline CDR1 SGDLS, CDR2 YYNGEE. The chain is built from TRBV9 and TRBJ2-1; D not resolved. The TCR comes from a female donor in good health and CMV-seropositive. Sequences were obtained from PBMCs. CDR3 loop: CASSVWSGEGEQFF. The DNA of the CDR3 is TGTGCCAGCAGCGTGTGGTCCGGAGAAGGTGAGCAGTTCTTC.